This paragraph covers one T cell receptor beta chain sequence. Germline V CDR1 and CDR2: MGHRA, YSYEKL. The length of the CDR3 is 16 residues. V lost 1 base, J lost 4 bases, and 9 bases stayed unmatched. Control samples came 1 year after myeloablative marrow transplants with methotrexate plus calcineurin inhibitor. These data come from a study of T cells after posttransplantation cyclophosphamide. Produced via immunoSEQ multiplex PCR; TCRdb's table is partial and in-frame only. The repertoire holds some 16,000 clones, roughly 84% seen once, with about 5% in the top ten. This rearrangement joins TRBV4-1 to TRBJ2-7, with TRBD1 identical over 8 bases. Specimen: PBMCs, collected 350 to 400 days after allogeneic stem cell transplant with calcineurin inhibitor and methotrexate. The TCR originated in a male patient younger than 30 who received an allogeneic stem cell transplant from a related donor, was CMV-positive, and had no GVHD. Some T cells may be graft donor cells. The CDR3 sequence is CASSQVPGTGIYEQYF. The CDR3 DNA is TGCGCCAGCAGCCAAGTTCCCGGGACAGGAATATACGAGCAGTACTTC.